This is a list of T cell receptor beta chains from one sample in a study of siplizumab effects on memory and regulatory T cells. TCRdb keeps only in-frame clones here, not all; method: immunoSEQ multiplex PCR. The sample yields some 120,000 clones, 94% seen once. Material for sequencing was non-Treg CD4+ T cells sorted from blood. Receptor source: a human donor in good health. Each CDR3 is given with its conserved first and last residue. The D gene is left open where the match is weak. Clone size is not always given. Where it is, it says once, few, many or a class for expanded clones.

size | J | V | D | CDR3 | DNA
. | TRBJ1-3 | TRBV18 | . | CASSPEGVWGSGNTIYF | TGTGCCAGCTCACCAGAAGGGGTCTGGGGATCTGGAAACACCATATATTTT
. | TRBJ2-5 | TRBV6-5 | . | CASSPRGLKEETQYF | TGTGCCAGCAGTCCCCGGGGACTCAAGGAAGAGACCCAGTACTTC
. | TRBJ2-5 | TRBV12-5 | . | CASGFSREETQYF | TGTGCTAGTGGTTTTTCGAGAGAAGAGACCCAGTACTTC
. | TRBJ2-1 | TRBV29-1 | . | CSVEAYRWTAEQFF | TGCAGCGTTGAAGCCTATCGATGGACTGCTGAGCAGTTCTTC
. | TRBJ1-2 | TRBV30 | TRBD1 | CAWSPDRGRGYTF | TGTGCCTGGAGCCCGGACAGGGGGCGAGGCTACACCTTC
. | TRBJ1-4 | TRBV7-9 | . | CASSPSGNNEKLFF | TGTGCCAGCAGTCCCTCAGGGAATAATGAAAAACTGTTTTTT
. | TRBJ2-2 | TRBV19 | . | CASSISVTRINTGELFF | TGTGCCAGTAGTATCAGTGTCACTAGAATAAACACCGGGGAGCTGTTTTTT
. | TRBJ2-1 | TRBV11-2 | TRBD2 | CASSLGLAGGYWFF | TGTGCCAGCAGCTTGGGACTAGCGGGAGGGTATTGGTTCTTC
. | TRBJ1-3 | TRBV4-1 | . | CASSQGDENTIYF | TGCGCCAGCAGCCAAGGGGACGAGAACACCATATATTTT
. | TRBJ1-1 | TRBV2 | . | CASSFDRKTSPEAFF | TGTGCCAGCAGTTTTGACAGAAAAACCTCCCCTGAAGCTTTCTTT
. | TRBJ1-3 | TRBV7-9 | . | CASSDLRPPSGNTIYF | TGTGCCAGCAGCGACCTCAGACCGCCCTCTGGAAACACCATATATTTT
. | TRBJ1-2 | TRBV18 | . | CASSIGVDDGYTF | TGTGCCAGCTCTATAGGGGTAGATGATGGCTACACCTTC
. | TRBJ2-5 | TRBV2 | TRBD2 | CASSPTSGRLQETQYF | TGTGCCAGCAGCCCTACTAGCGGGAGATTACAAGAGACCCAGTACTTC
. | TRBJ1-2 | TRBV2 | . | CASSERAGATDYTF | TGTGCCAGCAGTGAACGGGCGGGGGCCACGGACTACACCTTC
. | TRBJ2-1 | TRBV2 | . | CASIDDSSPNEQFF | TGTGCCAGCATCGATGACAGCTCTCCTAATGAGCAGTTCTTC
once | TRBJ1-1 | TRBV5-4 | . | CASSDLIWTTGTEAFF | TGTGCCAGCAGCGACCTAATTTGGACTACGGGCACTGAAGCTTTCTTT
. | TRBJ1-1 | TRBV25-1 | TRBD1 | CASSGTGLNTEAFF | TGTGCCAGCAGTGGGACAGGATTGAACACTGAAGCTTTCTTT
. | TRBJ2-7 | TRBV2 | TRBD2 | CASTGGGAYEQYF | TGTGCCAGCACAGGCGGGGGGGCCTACGAGCAGTACTTC
. | TRBJ2-6 | TRBV5-1 | TRBD1 | CASNQGAGANVLTF | TGCGCCAGCAACCAGGGGGCTGGGGCCAACGTCCTGACTTTC
. | TRBJ1-2 | TRBV6-5 | . | CARRDANYGYTF | TGTGCCAGGCGAGACGCAAACTATGGCTACACCTTC
. | TRBJ2-5 | TRBV2 | . | CASSSGGGPSETQYF | TGTGCCAGCAGTAGTGGGGGGGGGCCTTCAGAGACCCAGTACTTC
. | TRBJ1-5 | TRBV6-1 | . | CASREIPGGDQPQHF | TGTGCCAGCAGGGAAATCCCGGGCGGGGATCAGCCCCAGCATTTT
. | TRBJ1-1 | TRBV4-2 | . | CASSQRREARAFF | TGTGCCAGCAGCCAGCGACGGGAGGCTAGGGCTTTCTTT
. | TRBJ1-2 | TRBV19 | TRBD1 | CASSRQGPFYGYTF | TGTGCCAGTAGTCGACAGGGGCCATTCTATGGCTACACCTTC
. | TRBJ1-5 | TRBV6-1 | . | CASSEAMGVRQPQHF | TGTGCCAGCAGTGAAGCAATGGGGGTTAGACAGCCCCAGCATTTT
once | TRBJ1-2 | TRBV6-1 | . | CASSAKSGTSNYGYTF | TGTGCCAGCAGTGCTAAATCAGGGACCTCTAACTATGGCTACACCTTC
once | TRBJ1-1 | TRBV28 | . | CASSFGVGAEAFF | TGTGCCAGCAGTTTCGGGGTTGGGGCTGAAGCTTTCTTT
. | TRBJ2-4 | TRBV7-2 | . | CASSSDGHFGDIQYF | TGTGCCAGCAGCTCGGATGGACATTTTGGGGACATTCAGTACTTC
. | TRBJ1-5 | TRBV5-1 | TRBD1 | CASSPDRGDRQPQHF | TGCGCCAGCAGCCCGGACAGGGGGGACAGGCAGCCCCAGCATTTT
. | TRBJ2-7 | TRBV6-1 | TRBD2 | CALSLGGYEQKKYF | TGTGCCCTCTCGCTCGGGGGGTACGAGCAGAAGAAGTACTTC
. | TRBJ1-2 | TRBV2 | . | CASSPQNYGYTF | TGTGCCAGCAGCCCACAGAACTATGGCTACACCTTC
few | TRBJ1-1 | TRBV5-4 | TRBD1 | CASRSQGAYTEAFF | TGTGCCAGCAGATCACAGGGGGCGTACACTGAAGCTTTCTTT
. | TRBJ1-1 | TRBV5-1 | . | CASSRLREPNTEAFF | TGCGCCAGCAGCCGGCTACGGGAGCCGAACACTGAAGCTTTCTTT
few | TRBJ2-7 | TRBV18 | . | CASSLPSYEQYF | TGTGCCAGCTCACTACCCTCCTACGAGCAGTACTTC
. | TRBJ2-1 | TRBV18 | . | CASSLDLSSYNEQFF | TGTGCCAGCTCACTCGACTTAAGCTCCTACAATGAGCAGTTCTTC
. | TRBJ1-5 | TRBV5-1 | . | CASSLDSNQPQHF | TGCGCCAGCAGCTTGGATAGCAATCAGCCCCAGCATTTT
. | TRBJ2-5 | TRBV7-9 | TRBD1 | CASRPRGKETQYF | TGTGCCAGCAGGCCCAGGGGGAAAGAGACCCAGTACTTC
. | TRBJ1-1 | TRBV6-4 | . | CASSVRENTEAFF | TGTGCCAGCAGTGTGCGGGAGAACACTGAAGCTTTCTTT
. | TRBJ2-1 | TRBV5-1 | TRBD2 | CASSPAGESYNEQFF | TGCGCCAGCAGCCCGGCGGGAGAATCCTACAATGAGCAGTTCTTC
. | TRBJ1-1 | TRBV5-1 | TRBD1 | CASSPGQYMGTEAFF | TGCGCCAGCAGCCCGGGACAGTACATGGGCACTGAAGCTTTCTTT
. | TRBJ1-3 | TRBV6-5 | TRBD1 | CASQTGGSGNTIYF | TGTGCCAGCCAGACAGGGGGCTCTGGAAACACCATATATTTT
. | TRBJ1-1 | TRBV4-1 | TRBD1 | CASSQNPLQGLRTFF | TGCGCCAGCAGCCAAAACCCCTTACAGGGGCTGCGAACTTTCTTT
. | TRBJ1-2 | TRBV6-1 | . | CASRGNYGYTF | TGTGCCAGCAGAGGGAACTATGGCTACACCTTC
. | TRBJ2-5 | TRBV5-1 | TRBD2 | CASSPGSSGGYQETQYF | TGCGCCAGCAGCCCTGGGTCTAGCGGGGGCTACCAAGAGACCCAGTACTTC
. | TRBJ1-4 | TRBV5-1 | TRBD1 | CASSTGDRDSEKLFF | TGCGCCAGCAGCACTGGGGACAGGGATTCTGAAAAACTGTTTTTT
. | TRBJ1-4 | TRBV18 | TRBD1 | CASSRDRGEKLFF | TGTGCCAGCTCGCGGGACAGGGGAGAAAAACTGTTTTTT
. | TRBJ2-5 | TRBV5-1 | . | CASNRGQIQETQYF | TGCGCCAGCAACCGTGGACAGATTCAAGAGACCCAGTACTTC